This TCR beta chain comes out of a study of cytomegalovirus exposure and HLA in healthy donors (dated by TCRdb to about 2017). As for the study more broadly: In an earlier analysis of roughly 590 of the donors, approximately 300 Gb of sequence data and 100 million or so unique TCR beta sequences from 150 million to 200 million T cells were reported. On average, over 200,000 unique TCR beta nucleotide sequences were sequenced per donor among roughly 430 genotyped donors of the cohort, with 15% to 20% of those sequences being non-productive. An early release covering roughly 600 HLA-typed donors comprised about 320 gigabases of sequencing data and about 90 million unique TCR sequences. Rather than drawing on any new phenotypic data, the later analysis identified candidate immune exposures from TCR beta sequences and the way those sequences occurred across donors. Along with the 666-subject first cohort, a separate validation cohort of over a hundred different subjects was used. Every discovery cohort repertoire had been produced on one sequencing platform. Typing coverage varied by locus: about 620-640 donors for A, B, C, DRB1 and DQB1; roughly 510 for DQA1; over 600 for DPA1; 450 to 480 for DPB1. HLA typing covered class I and class II loci at four-digit resolution. In an earlier analysis of 500 to 650 of the donors, high-throughput TCR beta sequencing was used to judge whether each TCR beta V gene segment behaved as functional or pseudogenic. A later genetic analysis took genome-wide SNP genotypes for about 65% of the roughly 670 donors and used that subset as a discovery cohort. To study patterns of TCR occurrence, a later analysis re-analyzed previously published TCR beta repertoires from 666 donors and added high-resolution HLA genotyping. To predict cytomegalovirus infection status, the study brought together high-throughput TCR immunosequencing, statistical association of individual TCRs with disease status, and machine learning. The study profiled the T cell repertoires of 500 to 800 subjects by immunosequencing and related them to cytomegalovirus serostatus. Alongside the repertoire data, information on donor age, sex, ethnicity and CMV serostatus was compiled. A few DR-DQ haplotypes were handled as single units for association and clustering because linkage in the cohort was strong. Of the approximately 400 genotyped donors, 70% to 90% were placed in the genetic ancestry cluster associated with self-reported Caucasian donors. The study aimed to test whether signatures of past pathogen exposure could be identified by cataloging public T cell receptors. Paper-wide results and their limitations: In a later genetic analysis, fewer N-insertions in productive TCRs were reported among donors in an Asian-associated ancestry cluster than the approximately 670-donor mean. The sequencing pipeline was judged likely to have produced a cluster of highly shared sequence variants as a technical artifact. Compared with equally common non-associated chains, HLA-associated TCR beta chains in a later analysis were more clonally expanded and had lower generation probabilities. According to a later analysis, most CMV-associated TCR beta chains appeared to be HLA-restricted, and the HLA associations seemed to be driven largely by CMV exposure. Because the 87-base-pair reads could not distinguish some IMGT-functional V segments, including TRBV6-2 and TRBV6-3, those segments were excluded. The only immune exposure information available for the cohort was CMV serostatus. Linkage disequilibrium might explain the correlated functional status among segregating V segments, but an unknown experimental factor could not be ruled out. This cohort had only TCR beta chains sequenced, and the lack of alpha or paired-chain data limited which features could be detected. Most TCR sequences were observed very rarely across donors, whereas some public TCRs were present in many individuals. In a later genetic analysis, a missense DCLRE1C variant was associated with V-gene and J-gene trimming of TCR beta chains, and the association was replicated in an independent cohort. Assigning TCR associations to individual alleles was difficult when HLA alleles, especially DR and DQ, strongly co-occurred. A few of the identified cytomegalovirus-associated TCR beta chains were confirmed in vitro to be specific for cytomegalovirus antigens. The authors suggested that the approach could potentially be extended to other disease states and immunological phenotypes. Because counts were too low, about 18 rarely observed V segments, including chromosome 9 orphons, were excluded from the earlier analysis of a few hundred of the donors. Roughly uniform sequencing depth across donors was assumed in presence/absence analyses, although this assumption may not hold. A further reported finding was that TCR beta sequences accurately predicted the HLA-A and HLA-B alleles for most subjects in the first cohort. According to a later analysis, TCR association rates differed among HLA loci, with DRB1 alleles showing the most associated TCRs and HLA-C alleles showing the fewest. At a false discovery rate of 0.05, a later analysis linked under 20,000 TCR beta sequences to specific HLA alleles. An earlier analysis of some 560 of the donors showed that most TCR beta V segments appeared in productive rearrangements either about 87% or about 30% of the time, which broadly matched IMGT annotations. In the study, approximately 160 TCR beta chains were listed as associated with cytomegalovirus. Because HLA typing was unavailable for some donors at each locus, only the typed subset was used in association tests. A later analysis reported that several top co-occurrence clusters appeared linked to parvovirus B19, influenza, CMV and Epstein-Barr virus. The classifier was reported to diagnose cytomegalovirus status with high specificity and sensitivity in both the original and validation cohorts.

The CDR3 contains 15 residues, cysteine and phenylalanine counted. The kept DNA is CDR3 alone, 45 bases in frame from the first base. Trimming takes 5 bases off V and 2 bases off J; junction bases not matched to a gene: 3. From a lookup of the germline V gene, CDR1 and CDR2 are SNHLY and FYNNEI. Turning to this clone: Its target antigen remains unknown. Per-base qualities were not stored, and no clone one base away is much larger.

The cohort comprised fewer than 750 healthy bone marrow donors. All cohort members were sampled while nominally healthy, although unrecorded immune exposures were likely present. The donor tested CMV seronegative and was one of the 352 seronegative cohort members. A peripheral blood sample was provided by each donor, and peripheral blood mononuclear cells were used for TCR beta sequencing. The Qiagen DNeasy Blood Extraction Kit was used to extract genomic DNA from the blood cell samples. To prepare the library, the immunoSEQ multiplex PCR assay was applied. The multiplex PCR relied on a mix of 60 forward primers for TCR Vbeta segments and 13 reverse primers for TCR Jbeta segments. Amplification of the CDR3 region of rearranged TCR beta genes was performed with a multiplex PCR assay on genomic DNA. The amplified TCR beta libraries were sequenced on the Illumina HiSeq System as 87-base-pair reads. The source study handled its data this way. In a later analysis, 80 million or so unique TCR beta chains were counted across the roughly 610 repertoires, and roughly 9.9 million of these chains were shared by at least two donors. To remove PCR and sequencing errors, raw reads were error-corrected and collapsed into unique sequences using a nearest-neighbor algorithm that merged closely related sequences. Alignment of CDR3 sequences to IMGT reference sequences was used to assign V, D and J gene segments. For a sequence to be retained, a match of at least six nucleotides to both a V gene segment and a J gene segment was required. A rearrangement was called productive if the CDR3 had no stop codons and remained in frame with V and J, and every other rearrangement was called non-productive. Following IMGT convention, CDR3 was defined as the stretch from the second conserved V-encoded cysteine up to the conserved J-encoded phenylalanine. In an earlier analysis of approximately 500 of the donors, sequences lacking an unambiguous match to a single V gene segment were excluded. In an earlier analysis of 500 to 750 of the donors, V segments were called functional above 56.7% productive rearrangements and were called segregating when the between-donor standard deviation exceeded 5%. A statistical classification framework was built to diagnose cytomegalovirus status from the catalog of TCR beta chain sequences. A later analysis assigned V and J genes by comparing TCR nucleotide sequences with IMGT/GENE-DB human TR gene sequences. In a later analysis, CDR3 sequences and most-parsimonious VDJ recombination scenarios were assigned using the TCRdist pipeline. In a later analysis, every TCR beta chain was defined by the combination of its CDR3 amino acid sequence and its V-gene family, and reads without a unique V-gene family were dropped. In a later analysis, fewer than 600 highly shared, low-generation-probability nucleotide sequences were removed to address suspected cross-contamination and a sequencing artifact. A later analysis calculated a clonal expansion index for each public chain from normalized within-repertoire ranks of inferred template counts. In a later analysis, generation probabilities were computed with a VDJ recombination model fitted to out-of-frame rearrangements, and the resulting probabilities were checked against IGoR. Hypergeometric tests were used in a later analysis to score TCR-TCR, TCR-HLA and TCR-CMV co-occurrence, with a repertoire-size bias correction applied to the TCR pairs. In a later analysis, false discovery rates were estimated by permuting HLA or CMV assignments 20 times. A later analysis grouped co-occurring TCRs with DBSCAN, adding TCRdist sequence similarity when clustering within HLA-allele-positive subsets. Repertoires with fewer than 30,000 or more than 120,000 public chains were left out of co-occurrence clustering, as were a few repertoires with anomalous nucleotide sharing. This is the immuneACCESS table as TCRdb keeps it, with only in-frame sequences that have V and J called. A part of the clones is gone; compared with another copy, unresolved V genes explain less than half, and the rest is unexplained. That table gives V, J and clone size, and the DNA gave D and trimming. The sample data list 110,000 to 150,000 clones, and 75% to 90% of these were observed just once. Less than 1.5% of the sample lies in the top ten.

Recombination connected TRBV2 to TRBJ2-7; 13 junctional bases match TRBD2. This clonotype was sampled from a female donor in good health and CMV-seronegative. Source material: PBMCs. The DNA sequence follows: TGTGCCAGCAGTTCAACTAGCGGGAGGGCCTACGAGCAGTACTTC. Its coded protein is CASSSTSGRAYEQYF.